This T cell receptor beta chain comes out of a study of spatial heterogeneity in lung cancer. For the study at large: Detected sequences consistently included more beta-chain ones than alpha-chain ones.

TCR cDNA molecules each carried a unique molecular identifier. TCRdb re-called the 5' RACE reads with MiXCR, one entry per CDR3 protein. The table records 20,000 to 30,000 distinct CDR3 sequences, roughly 8.3% of them present only once. Study observations and caveats: Expanded alpha and beta TCR counts within tumors tracked tumor mutation counts.

Notes on this clonotype: Its target is not known. Since a much larger clone is just one base distant, this may be a read error.

Regarding time point: sample taken at primary tumor resection. Untreated early-stage non-small cell lung cancer patients, fewer than 85 in total, were the donors. Unsorted whole RNA from tumor, nontumor lung or frozen PBMC underwent sequencing. Trimming removed 2 bases from V and 0 bases from J, with 5 bases in between. The CDR3 runs to 14 residues. CDR1 is LGHDT and CDR2 is YNNKEL in the germline V gene (reference sequence). The chain recombines TRBV3-1 with TRBJ1-3, with D uncertain. Sequenced material: lung tumor tissue, taken at surgery. This TCR came from a male donor with early-stage non-small cell lung cancer. CDR3 in amino acids: CASSQRGSGNTIYF. The CDR3 DNA is TGTGCCAGCAGCCAACGTGGCTCTGGAAACACCATATATTTT.